This T cell receptor beta chain is drawn from a study of blood T cell repertoires in COVID-19. Study information: Samples of COVID-19 (acute and convalescent) were obtained from the United States, Italy and Spain.

TCRdb's copy holds only in-frame clones and misses some; the assay was immunoSEQ multiplex PCR. Of 150,000 or so clones in the sample, roughly nine tenths are singletons; the top ten hold 0.55%. This CDR3 spans 14 amino acids. The V gene end was trimmed by 8 bases and the J gene end by 7 bases; junction bases not matched to a gene: 5. Germline CDR1 LNHDA, CDR2 SQIVND (reference sequence). This sequence joins TRBV19 and TRBJ1-6; 10 bases map to TRBD1. The specimen was peripheral blood. This TCR was sampled from a man in his forties or fifties with acute or convalescent COVID-19. The CDR3 nucleotides are TGTGCCAGTTCTATGACAGGGGGCAATTCACCCCTCCACTTT. Translation: CASSMTGGNSPLHF.